This TCR beta chain was obtained from a study of T cells in Graves' hyperthyroidism and ophthalmopathy. Regions amplified from RNA transcripts were the TCR beta CDR3 regions. The HTBI primer set served for first-round RT-PCR of the TCR CDR3. TCRdb re-called the multiplex PCR reads through MiXCR, storing one row per CDR3 protein. The sample yields roughly 380,000 distinct CDR3 sequences, roughly 15% seen once. No ophthalmopathy progression within 18 months constituted stable Graves' hyperthyroidism. The study's findings and limits: Classification by a 13 V-J model distinguished ophthalmopathy from stable hyperthyroidism. A median roughly six months before onset, the model predicted ophthalmopathy.

On this clonotype: The antigen is not known.

Per germline, CDR1 SGHVS and CDR2 FQNEAQ. This CDR3 contains 16 residues. The sequencing sample was made of blood. This receptor was identified in a woman younger than 35 with Graves' hyperthyroidism. The chain links TRBV7-8 to TRBJ1-5, with TRBD2 matching over 14 bases. The tail of the sequence fits TRBJ2-3 better, so the J call may be wrong. CDR3 sequence (DNA): TGTGCCAGCAACATACCCGCGGGGACTAGCGGGAGTCCCCAGTATTTT. The encoded protein is CASNIPAGTSGSPQYF.